A single sample gave rise to the 10 T cell receptor beta chains below, sequenced in a study of shared clonotypes between healthy human individuals. Generated by immunoSEQ multiplex PCR, the TCRdb table keeps only in-frame clones and is missing some. The sample holds approximately 710,000 clones, roughly 91% seen once. Sequenced sample: memory CD8+ T cells from PBMCs. Documented subset: CD45RO+ cells pooled with CCR7-negative TemRA cells. The receptors were gathered from a man aged 18 to 35 in good health. Some clones in this sample may be carry-over from other donors' samples.

The gene calls are TRBV7-3 and TRBJ2-2; D remains unclear. The germline V gene encodes CDR1 SGHTA and CDR2 FQGTGA. V lost 5 bases and J lost 6, with 10 bases in between. This CDR3 has 13 amino acids. CDR3 coding DNA: TGTGCCAGCAGCCCTAGTGACGCCGGGGAGCTGTTTTTT. This gives the protein CASSPSDAGELFF.

About this clone: Different DNA sequences within this sample yield the same CDR3. V and J are TRBV5-1 and TRBJ2-2, with a possible D match to TRBD1 (5 bases). V was trimmed by 4 bases and J by 0 bases, leaving 13 bases between them. This CDR3 contains 16 residues. The germline CDR1 and CDR2 sequences are SGHRS and YFSETQ. The CDR3 DNA is TGCGCCAGCAGCATGAACAGGAACGCGAACACCGGGGAGCTGTTTTTT. It encodes CASSMNRNANTGELFF.

The gene calls are TRBV27 and TRBJ1-5, with D possibly matching TRBD1 (6 bases). This CDR3 has 15 amino acids. Germline V lookup: CDR1 MNHEY, CDR2 SMNVEV (reference sequence). V was cut by 0 bases and J by 7 bases, with 13 bases left in between. The chain's CDR3 is CASSLSVGGKQPQHF. The DNA for the CDR3 is TGTGCCAGCAGTTTATCGGTAGGGGGGAAACAGCCCCAGCATTTT.

The chain links TRBV9 to TRBJ1-3; 12 positions match TRBD1. J gave up 6 bases and V 4 bases, and 8 bases lay outside the gene matches. This CDR3 is built from 16 residues. Per the germline V gene, CDR1 is SGDLS and CDR2 is YYNGEE. The CDR3 nucleotides read TGTGCCAGCAGCCCACCCACGGGACAGGGGGCAAACACCATATATTTT. Translated, it gives CASSPPTGQGANTIYF.

The CDR3 protein is CASSQDLPGMLSTDTQYF. DNA of the CDR3: TGTGCCAGCAGCCAAGATCTTCCTGGTATGTTGAGCACAGATACGCAGTATTTT. The chain recombines TRBV4-2 with TRBJ2-3; D not certain. The CDR3 has 18 residues. V was pared by 0 bases and J by 0 bases, with 16 bases between. The germline V gene has CDR1 LGHNA and CDR2 YNFKEQ.

With regard to this clone: The same CDR3 is also encoded by other DNA sequences in this sample. The chain links TRBV27 to TRBJ1-2; D may be TRBD1 (6 bases). The CDR3 covers 13 residues. The germline V gene encodes CDR1 MNHEY and CDR2 SMNVEV (reference sequence). Deletions cut 6 bases from V and 5 bases from J, with 13 bases between. The CDR3 sequence is CASSRTGNYGYTF. For the CDR3, the DNA is TGTGCCAGCAGCCGAACAGGGAATTATGGCTACACCTTC.

V usage is TRBV28 and J usage is TRBJ1-3; 7 bases agree with TRBD1. This CDR3 is 16 amino acids long. V trimming: 5 bases; J trimming: 2 bases; junction bases outside the gene matches: 9. Germline lookup yields CDR1 MDHEN and CDR2 SYDVKM. The CDR3 nucleotides read TGTGCCAGCAGTGCGACAGGGCCTTTTGCTGGAAACACCATATATTTT. Translated, it gives CASSATGPFAGNTIYF.

This chain links TRBV27 with TRBJ1-2; the match to TRBD1 covers 8 bases. J lost 1 base, V lost 3 bases, and 13 bases had no gene match. Per the germline V gene, CDR1 is MNHEY and CDR2 is SMNVEV (reference sequence). CDR3 length: 18 residues. DNA for the CDR3: TGTGCCAGCAGTTTTGTGGGCACAGGGGGGGCCCTTAACTATGGCTACACCTTC. Translating gives CASSFVGTGGALNYGYTF.

The chain is built from TRBV27 and TRBJ2-1; 7 bases align to TRBD1. CDR1 and CDR2 from the germline V gene are MNHEY and SMNVEV (reference sequence). Trimming at V came to 2 bases and at J to 9 bases, leaving 4 bases not matched to a gene. The CDR3 sequence is 13 residues long. The CDR3 here is CASSLTTGSEQFF. In nucleotides, the CDR3 is TGTGCCAGCAGTTTAACGACAGGGTCTGAGCAGTTCTTC.

The chain joins TRBV11-2 to TRBJ2-7; no clear D. Germline-derived CDR1 and CDR2 are SGHAT and FQNNGV. V shed 1 base and J shed 2 bases, with 6 bases lying between them. CDR3 size: 13 residues. The CDR3 sequence: CASSLGSTYEQYF. DNA for the CDR3: TGTGCCAGCAGCTTAGGGTCAACCTACGAGCAGTACTTC.